The entry below describes one TCR beta chain. Its antigen is as yet unknown. The primer mix had 60 Vbeta and 13 Jbeta primers. Assay used: immunoSEQ multiplex PCR; TCRdb lists only in-frame clones, some missing. The sample holds about 47,000 clones, approximately 65% seen once. This entry comes from a study of cytomegalovirus exposure and HLA in healthy donors. General study findings and limits: A later analysis reported that several of the most significant clusters appeared to be linked to common viral pathogens, among them Epstein-Barr virus.

Sequenced input: PBMCs. The receptor was isolated from a man younger than 40 in good health and CMV-seronegative.

The CDR3 DNA reads as TGTGCCAGCAGCTTGAGGGTGGGACTAGCGGACTACGAGCAGTACTTC. Residues: CASSLRVGLADYEQYF. This chain links TRBV5-6 with TRBJ2-7; TRBD2 matches at 11 bases. CDR1 and CDR2 from the germline V gene are SGHDT and YYEEEE. Trimming removed 1 base from V and 3 bases from J; junction bases left unmatched: 6. The CDR3 length is 16 residues.